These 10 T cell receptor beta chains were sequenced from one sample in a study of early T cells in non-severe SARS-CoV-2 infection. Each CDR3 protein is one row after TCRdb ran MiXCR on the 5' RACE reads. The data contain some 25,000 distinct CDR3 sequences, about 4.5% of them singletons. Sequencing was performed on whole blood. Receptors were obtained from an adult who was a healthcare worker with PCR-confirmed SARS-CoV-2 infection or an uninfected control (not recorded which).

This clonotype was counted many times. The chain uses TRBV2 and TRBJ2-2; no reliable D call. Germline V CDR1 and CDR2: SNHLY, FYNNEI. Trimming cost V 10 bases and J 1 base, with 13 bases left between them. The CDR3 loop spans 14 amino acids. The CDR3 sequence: CANSPSRNTGELFF. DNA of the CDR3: TGTGCCAATAGCCCGTCCCGGAACACCGGGGAGCTGTTTTTT.

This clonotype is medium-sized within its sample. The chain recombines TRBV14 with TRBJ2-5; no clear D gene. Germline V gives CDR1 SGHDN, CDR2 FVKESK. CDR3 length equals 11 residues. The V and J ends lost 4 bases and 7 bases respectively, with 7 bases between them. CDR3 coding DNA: TGTGCCAGCAGCCTCGGCGGGACCCAGTACTTC. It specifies CASSLGGTQYF.

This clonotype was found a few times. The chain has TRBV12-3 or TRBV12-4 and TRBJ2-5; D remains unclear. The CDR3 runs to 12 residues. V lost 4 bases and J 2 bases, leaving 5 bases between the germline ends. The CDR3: CASSWGQETQYF. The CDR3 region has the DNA TGTGCCAGCAGTTGGGGACAAGAGACCCAGTACTTC.

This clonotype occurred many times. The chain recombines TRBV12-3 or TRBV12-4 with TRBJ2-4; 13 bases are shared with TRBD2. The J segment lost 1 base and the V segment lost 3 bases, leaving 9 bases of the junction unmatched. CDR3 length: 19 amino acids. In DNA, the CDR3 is TGTGCCAGCAGTTTGTTCCCAGGACTAGCGGGAGTTGCCAAAAACATTCAGTACTTC. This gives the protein CASSLFPGLAGVAKNIQYF.

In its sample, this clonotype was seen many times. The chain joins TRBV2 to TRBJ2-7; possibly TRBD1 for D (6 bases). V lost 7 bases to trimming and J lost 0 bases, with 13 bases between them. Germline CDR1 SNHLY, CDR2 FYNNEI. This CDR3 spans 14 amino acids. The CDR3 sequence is CASTTGPPSYEQYF. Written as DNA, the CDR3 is TGTGCCAGCACCACAGGGCCCCCCTCCTACGAGCAGTACTTC.

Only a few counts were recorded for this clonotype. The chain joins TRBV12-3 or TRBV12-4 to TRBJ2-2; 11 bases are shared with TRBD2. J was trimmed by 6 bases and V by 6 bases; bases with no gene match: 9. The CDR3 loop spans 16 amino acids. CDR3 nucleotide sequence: TGTGCCAGCAGGTCGGGACTAGCGGCTGGCCCCGGGGAGCTGTTTTTT. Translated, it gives CASRSGLAAGPGELFF.

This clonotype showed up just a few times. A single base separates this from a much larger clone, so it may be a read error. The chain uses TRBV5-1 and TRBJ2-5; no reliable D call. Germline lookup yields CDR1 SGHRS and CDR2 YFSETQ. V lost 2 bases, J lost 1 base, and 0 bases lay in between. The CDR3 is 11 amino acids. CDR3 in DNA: TGCGCCAGCAGCTTCCAAGAGACCCAGTACTTC. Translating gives CASSFQETQYF.

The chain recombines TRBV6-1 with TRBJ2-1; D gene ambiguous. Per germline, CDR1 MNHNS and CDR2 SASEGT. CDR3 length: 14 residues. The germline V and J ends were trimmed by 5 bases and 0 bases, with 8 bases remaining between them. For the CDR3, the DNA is TGTGCCAGCAGTAACGACCCCTCCTACAATGAGCAGTTCTTC. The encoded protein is CASSNDPSYNEQFF.

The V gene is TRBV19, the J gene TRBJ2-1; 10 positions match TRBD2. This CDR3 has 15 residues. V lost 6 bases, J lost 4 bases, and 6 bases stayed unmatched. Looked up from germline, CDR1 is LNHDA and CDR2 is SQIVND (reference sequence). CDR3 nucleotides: TGTGCCAGTAGGGCACTAGCGGGAAAGTACAATGAGCAGTTCTTC. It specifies CASRALAGKYNEQFF. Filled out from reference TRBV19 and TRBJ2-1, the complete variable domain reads DGGITQSPKYLFRKEGQNVTLSCEQNLNHDAMYWYRQDPGQGLRLIYYSQIVNDFQKGDIAEGYSVSREKKESFPLTVTSAQKNPTAFYLCASRALAGKYNEQFFGPGTRLTVL.

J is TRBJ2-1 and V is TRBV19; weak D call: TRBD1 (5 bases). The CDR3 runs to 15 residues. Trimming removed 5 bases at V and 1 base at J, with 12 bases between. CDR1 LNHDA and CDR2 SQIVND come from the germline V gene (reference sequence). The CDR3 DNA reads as TGTGCCAGTAGTCCATCAGGGTTATCCTACAATGAGCAGTTCTTC. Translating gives CASSPSGLSYNEQFF.